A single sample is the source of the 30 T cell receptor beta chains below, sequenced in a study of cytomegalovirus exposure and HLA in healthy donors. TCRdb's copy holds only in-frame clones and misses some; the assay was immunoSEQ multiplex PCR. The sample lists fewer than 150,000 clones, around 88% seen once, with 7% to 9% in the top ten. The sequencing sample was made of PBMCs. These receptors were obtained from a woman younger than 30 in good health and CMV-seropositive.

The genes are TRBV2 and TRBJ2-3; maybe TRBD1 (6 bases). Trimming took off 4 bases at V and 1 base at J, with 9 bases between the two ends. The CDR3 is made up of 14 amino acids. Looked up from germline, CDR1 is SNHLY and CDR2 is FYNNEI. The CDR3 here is CASSVGGGTDTQYF. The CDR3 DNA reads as TGTGCCAGCAGTGTAGGGGGAGGCACAGATACGCAGTATTTT. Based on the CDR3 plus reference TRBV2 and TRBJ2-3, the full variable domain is EPEVTQTPSHQVTQMGQEVILRCVPISNHLYFYWYRQILGQKVEFLVSFYNNEISEKSEIFDDQFSVERPDGSNFTLKIRSTKLEDSAMYFCASSVGGGTDTQYFGPGTRLTVL.

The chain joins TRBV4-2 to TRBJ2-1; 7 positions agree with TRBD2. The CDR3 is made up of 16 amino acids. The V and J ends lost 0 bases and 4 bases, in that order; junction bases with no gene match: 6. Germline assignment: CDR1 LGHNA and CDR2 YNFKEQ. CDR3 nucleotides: TGTGCCAGCAGCCAAGATAAACTAGCGACGTACAATGAGCAGTTCTTC. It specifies CASSQDKLATYNEQFF.

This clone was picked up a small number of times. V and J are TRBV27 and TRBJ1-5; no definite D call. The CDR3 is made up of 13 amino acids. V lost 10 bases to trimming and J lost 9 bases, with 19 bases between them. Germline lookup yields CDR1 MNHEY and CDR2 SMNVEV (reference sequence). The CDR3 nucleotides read TGTGCCACCAGACCCGGATTTAGCTCGCCCCAGCATTTT. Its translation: CATRPGFSSPQHF.

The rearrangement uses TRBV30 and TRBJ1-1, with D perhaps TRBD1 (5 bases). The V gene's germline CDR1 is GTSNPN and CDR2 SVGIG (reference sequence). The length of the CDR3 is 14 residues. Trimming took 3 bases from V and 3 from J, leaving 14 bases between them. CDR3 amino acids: CAWSAEMGHTEAFF. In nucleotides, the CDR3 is TGTGCCTGGAGCGCGGAGATGGGGCACACTGAAGCTTTCTTT. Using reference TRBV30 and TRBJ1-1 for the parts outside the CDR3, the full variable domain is SQTIHQWPATLVQPVGSPLSLECTVEGTSNPNLYWYRQAAGRGLQLLFYSVGIGQISSEVPQNLSASRPQDRQFILSSKKLLLSDSGFYLCAWSAEMGHTEAFFGQGTRLTVV.

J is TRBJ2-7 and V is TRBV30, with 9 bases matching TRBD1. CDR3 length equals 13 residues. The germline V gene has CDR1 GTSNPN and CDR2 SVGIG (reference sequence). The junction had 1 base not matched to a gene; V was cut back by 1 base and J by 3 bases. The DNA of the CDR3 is TGTGCCTGGAGTGCGGACAGGGGCTACGAGCAGTACTTC. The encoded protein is CAWSADRGYEQYF.

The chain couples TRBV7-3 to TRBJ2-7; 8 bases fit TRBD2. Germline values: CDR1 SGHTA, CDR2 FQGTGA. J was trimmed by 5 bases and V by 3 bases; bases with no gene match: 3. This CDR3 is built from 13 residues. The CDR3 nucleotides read TGTGCCAGCAGCTTGACTAGCGACCACGAGCAGTACTTC. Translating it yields CASSLTSDHEQYF.

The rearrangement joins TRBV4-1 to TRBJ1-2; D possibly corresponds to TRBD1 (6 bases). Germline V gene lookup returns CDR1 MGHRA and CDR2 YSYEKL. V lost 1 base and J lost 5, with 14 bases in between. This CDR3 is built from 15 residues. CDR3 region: CASSQVSGTPYGYTF. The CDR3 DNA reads TGCGCCAGCAGCCAAGTCTCCGGGACACCTTATGGCTACACCTTC.

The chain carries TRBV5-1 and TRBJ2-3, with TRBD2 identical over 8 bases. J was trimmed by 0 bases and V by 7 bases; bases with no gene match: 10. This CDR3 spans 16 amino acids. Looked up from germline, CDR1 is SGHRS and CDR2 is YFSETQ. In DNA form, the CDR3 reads TGCGCCAGCGGCCGGGGGGGTACCCCTAGCACAGATACGCAGTATTTT. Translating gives CASGRGGTPSTDTQYF.

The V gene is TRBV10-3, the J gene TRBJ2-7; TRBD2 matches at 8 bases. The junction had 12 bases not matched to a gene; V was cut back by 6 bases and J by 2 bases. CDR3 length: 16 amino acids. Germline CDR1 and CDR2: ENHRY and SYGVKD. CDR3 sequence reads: CAISRGLLAEAYEQYF. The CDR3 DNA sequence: TGTGCCATCAGCCGTGGATTACTAGCGGAAGCCTACGAGCAGTACTTC.

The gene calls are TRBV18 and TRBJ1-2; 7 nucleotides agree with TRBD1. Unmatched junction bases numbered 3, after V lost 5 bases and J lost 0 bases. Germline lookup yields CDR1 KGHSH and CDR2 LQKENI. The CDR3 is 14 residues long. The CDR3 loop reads CASSAGQPNYGYTF. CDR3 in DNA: TGTGCCAGCTCAGCGGGACAGCCTAACTATGGCTACACCTTC.

Here the CDR3 reads CASRPNDRGHEQYF. Written as DNA, the CDR3 is TGTGCCAGCAGGCCGAACGACAGGGGCCACGAGCAGTACTTC. J is TRBJ2-7 and V is TRBV5-4; 8 bases line up with TRBD1. Germline values: CDR1 SGHNT, CDR2 YYREEE (reference sequence). The trim removed 5 bases at V and 5 bases at J, leaving 9 bases unmatched. The CDR3 is made up of 14 amino acids.

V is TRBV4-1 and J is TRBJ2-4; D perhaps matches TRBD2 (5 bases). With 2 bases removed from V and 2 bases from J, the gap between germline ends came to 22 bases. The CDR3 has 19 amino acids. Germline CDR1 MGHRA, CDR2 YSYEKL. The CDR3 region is CASSQSGEMVLDSKNIQYF. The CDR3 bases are TGCGCCAGCAGCCAAAGTGGGGAAATGGTCCTGGACTCCAAAAACATTCAGTACTTC.

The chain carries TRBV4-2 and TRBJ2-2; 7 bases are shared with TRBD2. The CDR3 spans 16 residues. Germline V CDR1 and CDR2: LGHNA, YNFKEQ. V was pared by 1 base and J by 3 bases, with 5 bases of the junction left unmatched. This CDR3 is CASSQAAGPHTGELFF. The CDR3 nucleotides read TGTGCCAGCAGCCAAGCAGCGGGGCCCCACACCGGGGAGCTGTTTTTT.

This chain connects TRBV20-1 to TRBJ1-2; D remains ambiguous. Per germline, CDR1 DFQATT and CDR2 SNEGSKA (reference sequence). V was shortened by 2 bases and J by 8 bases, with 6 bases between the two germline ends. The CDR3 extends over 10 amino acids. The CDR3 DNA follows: TGCAGTGCTAGATGGCGGGGCTACACCTTC. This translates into CSARWRGYTF.

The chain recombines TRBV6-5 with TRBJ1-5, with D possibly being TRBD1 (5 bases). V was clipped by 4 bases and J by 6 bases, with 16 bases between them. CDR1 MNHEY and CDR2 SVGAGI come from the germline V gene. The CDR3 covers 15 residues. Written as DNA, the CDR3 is TGTGCCAGCAGTTCTGGTTTGGGGGGGGGTCAGCCCCAGCATTTT. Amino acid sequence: CASSSGLGGGQPQHF.

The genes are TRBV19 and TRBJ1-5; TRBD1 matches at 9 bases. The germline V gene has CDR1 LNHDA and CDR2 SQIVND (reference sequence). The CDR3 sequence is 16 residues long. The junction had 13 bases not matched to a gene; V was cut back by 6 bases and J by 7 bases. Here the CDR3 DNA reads TGTGCCAGTAGAAATGGGGTCGGACAGGGGCGACAGCCCCAGCATTTT. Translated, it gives CASRNGVGQGRQPQHF.

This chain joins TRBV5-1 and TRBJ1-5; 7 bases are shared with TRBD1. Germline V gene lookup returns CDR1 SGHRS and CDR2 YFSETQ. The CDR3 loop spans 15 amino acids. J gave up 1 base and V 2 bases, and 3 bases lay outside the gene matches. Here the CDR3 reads CASSFGGGSNQPQHF. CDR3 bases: TGCGCCAGCAGCTTCGGAGGGGGCAGCAATCAGCCCCAGCATTTT.

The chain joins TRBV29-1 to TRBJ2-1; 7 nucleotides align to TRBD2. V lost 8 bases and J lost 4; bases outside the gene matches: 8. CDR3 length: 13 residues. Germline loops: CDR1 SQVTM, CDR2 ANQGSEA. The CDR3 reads CSLLLREYNEQFF. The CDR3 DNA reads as TGCAGCCTACTATTGCGGGAGTACAATGAGCAGTTCTTC.

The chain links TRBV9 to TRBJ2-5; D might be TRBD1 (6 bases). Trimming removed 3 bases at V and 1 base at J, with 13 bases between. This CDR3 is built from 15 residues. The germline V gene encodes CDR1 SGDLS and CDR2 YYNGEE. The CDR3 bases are TGTGCCAGCAGCGCGGAGGACAGACTCCAAGAGACCCAGTACTTC. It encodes CASSAEDRLQETQYF. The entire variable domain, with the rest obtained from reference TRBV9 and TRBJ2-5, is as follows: DSGVTQTPKHLITATGQRVTLRCSPRSGDLSVYWYQQSLDQGLQFLIQYYNGEERAKGNILERFSAQQFPDLHSELNLSSLELGDSALYFCASSAEDRLQETQYFGPGTRLLVL.

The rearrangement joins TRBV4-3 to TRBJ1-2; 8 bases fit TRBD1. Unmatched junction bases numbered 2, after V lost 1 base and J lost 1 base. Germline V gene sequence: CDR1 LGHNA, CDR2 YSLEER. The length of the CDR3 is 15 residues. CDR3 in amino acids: CASSQAGGINYGYTF. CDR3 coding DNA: TGCGCCAGCAGCCAAGCAGGGGGCATTAACTATGGCTACACCTTC.

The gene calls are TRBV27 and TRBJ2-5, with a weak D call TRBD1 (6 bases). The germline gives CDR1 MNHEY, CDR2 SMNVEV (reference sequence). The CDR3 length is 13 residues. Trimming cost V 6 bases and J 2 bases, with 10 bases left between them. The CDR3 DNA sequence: TGTGCCAGCAGGGTAAGGGGGCAAGAGACCCAGTACTTC. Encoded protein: CASRVRGQETQYF.

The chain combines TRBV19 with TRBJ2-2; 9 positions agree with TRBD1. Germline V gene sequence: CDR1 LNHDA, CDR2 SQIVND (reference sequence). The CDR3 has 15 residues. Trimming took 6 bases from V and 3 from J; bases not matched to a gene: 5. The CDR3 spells CASRRGDRDTGELFF. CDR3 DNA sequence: TGTGCCAGTAGGAGGGGGGACAGGGACACCGGGGAGCTGTTTTTT.

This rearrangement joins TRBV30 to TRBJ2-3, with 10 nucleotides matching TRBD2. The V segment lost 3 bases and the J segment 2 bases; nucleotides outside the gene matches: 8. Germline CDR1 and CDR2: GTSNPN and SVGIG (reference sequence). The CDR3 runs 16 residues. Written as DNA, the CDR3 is TGTGCCTGGAGCGCCGGACTAGCGGCCCCCACAGATACGCAGTATTTT. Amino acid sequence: CAWSAGLAAPTDTQYF. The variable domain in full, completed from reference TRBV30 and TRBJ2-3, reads SQTIHQWPATLVQPVGSPLSLECTVEGTSNPNLYWYRQAAGRGLQLLFYSVGIGQISSEVPQNLSASRPQDRQFILSSKKLLLSDSGFYLCAWSAGLAAPTDTQYFGPGTRLTVL.

The CDR3 DNA sequence: TGTGCCTGGAGTCCGGGAGGGGCAGATACGCAGTATTTT. Amino acids: CAWSPGGADTQYF. The rearrangement links TRBV30 to TRBJ2-3, with 8 positions matching TRBD2. The germline V gene encodes CDR1 GTSNPN and CDR2 SVGIG (reference sequence). The CDR3 is 13 amino acids. V dropped 2 bases and J dropped 4; count of bases not matched to a gene: 2. Filled out from reference TRBV30 and TRBJ2-3, the complete variable domain reads SQTIHQWPATLVQPVGSPLSLECTVEGTSNPNLYWYRQAAGRGLQLLFYSVGIGQISSEVPQNLSASRPQDRQFILSSKKLLLSDSGFYLCAWSPGGADTQYFGPGTRLTVL.

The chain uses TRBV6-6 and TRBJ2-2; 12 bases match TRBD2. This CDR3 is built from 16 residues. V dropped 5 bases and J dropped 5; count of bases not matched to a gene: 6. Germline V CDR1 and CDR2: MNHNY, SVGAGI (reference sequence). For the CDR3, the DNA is TGTGCCAGCAGTCCCGGACTAGCGGGGACAACCGGGGAGCTGTTTTTT. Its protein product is CASSPGLAGTTGELFF.

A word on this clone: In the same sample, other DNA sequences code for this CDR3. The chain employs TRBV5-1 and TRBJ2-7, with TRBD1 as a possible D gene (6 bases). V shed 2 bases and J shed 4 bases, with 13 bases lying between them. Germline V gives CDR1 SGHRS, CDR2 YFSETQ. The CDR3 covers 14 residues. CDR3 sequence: CASSLSGDTYEQYF. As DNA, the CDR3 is TGCGCCAGCAGCTTATCAGGGGACACGTACGAGCAGTACTTC.

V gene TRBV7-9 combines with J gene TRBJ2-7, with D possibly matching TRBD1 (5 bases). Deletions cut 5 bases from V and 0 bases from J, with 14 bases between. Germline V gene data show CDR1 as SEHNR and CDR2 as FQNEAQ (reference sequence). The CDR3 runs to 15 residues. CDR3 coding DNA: TGTGCCAGCAGCCTGGTCCGGACAAGCTCCTACGAGCAGTACTTC. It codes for CASSLVRTSSYEQYF.

The CDR3 DNA reads as TGTGCCAGCTCCGGTGGGGGGGCCAATCAGCCCCAGCATTTT. Protein product: CASSGGGANQPQHF. This sequence joins TRBV9 and TRBJ1-5, with D perhaps matching TRBD1 (6 bases). CDR1 is SGDLS and CDR2 is YYNGEE in the germline V gene. The CDR3 extends over 14 amino acids. Trimming took off 7 bases at V and 3 bases at J, with 14 bases between the two ends. Combining the CDR3 with reference TRBV9 and TRBJ1-5 gives the whole variable domain DSGVTQTPKHLITATGQRVTLRCSPRSGDLSVYWYQQSLDQGLQFLIQYYNGEERAKGNILERFSAQQFPDLHSELNLSSLELGDSALYFCASSGGGANQPQHFGDGTRLSIL.

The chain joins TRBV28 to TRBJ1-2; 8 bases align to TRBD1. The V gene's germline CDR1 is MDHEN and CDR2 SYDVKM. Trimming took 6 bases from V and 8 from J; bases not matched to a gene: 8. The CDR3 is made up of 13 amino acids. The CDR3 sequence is CASSPPDRGGYTF. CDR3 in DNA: TGTGCCAGCAGCCCACCCGACAGGGGAGGCTACACCTTC.

The CDR3 here is CAWTGGLAGGNEQFF. CDR3 nucleotide sequence: TGTGCCTGGACTGGGGGACTAGCGGGGGGAAATGAGCAGTTCTTC. This chain joins TRBV30 and TRBJ2-1, with 15 bases aligning to TRBD2. The junction had 5 bases not matched to a gene; V was cut back by 4 bases and J by 7 bases. CDR1 is GTSNPN, CDR2 SVGIG, per germline (reference sequence). The CDR3 consists of 15 residues.